One and the same sample provided the 16 T cell receptor beta chains below, sequenced in a study of PD-L1 blockade in urothelial cancer. Clones were read by immunoSEQ multiplex PCR, and TCRdb kept only the in-frame ones, dropping some. Of some 42,000 clones in the sample, 81% were seen once. Source: PBMCs, taken around atezolizumab (anti-PD-L1) treatment. The receptors were gathered from a man between 65 and 85 years old with urothelial cancer.

V gene TRBV7-2 combines with J gene TRBJ2-1; D remains unclear. The CDR3 sequence is 13 residues long. V lost 1 base and J 9 bases, leaving 10 bases between the germline ends. Germline V gene sequence: CDR1 SGHTA, CDR2 FQGNSA. CDR3 amino acids: CASSLGLQAEQFF. CDR3 nucleotide sequence: TGTGCCAGCAGCTTAGGATTGCAGGCTGAGCAGTTCTTC.

The rearrangement uses TRBV9 and TRBJ2-3; TRBD2 matches 7 bases. CDR1 and CDR2 from the germline V gene are SGDLS and YYNGEE. The CDR3 sequence is 16 residues long. After removal of 4 bases from V and 0 bases from J, the junction contained 8 bases not matched to a gene. The DNA for the CDR3 is TGTGCCAGCAGCTCAAAACTAGCGTCCAGCACAGATACGCAGTATTTT. It specifies CASSSKLASSTDTQYF.

This clone has more than one count but fewer than ten. This rearrangement joins TRBV11-2 to TRBJ1-4; D call uncertain. Looked up from germline, CDR1 is SGHAT and CDR2 is FQNNGV. Between the trimmed V and J ends, which lost 1 base and 5 bases, there was a span of 17 bases. This CDR3 contains 17 residues. CDR3 bases: TGTGCCAGCAGCTTAGTAGGGAGCGTTCTGGTAAATGAAAAACTGTTTTTT. It yields the protein CASSLVGSVLVNEKLFF. The full variable domain, with the rest looked up from reference TRBV11-2 and TRBJ1-4, is EAGVAQSPRYKIIEKRQSVAFWCNPISGHATLYWYQQILGQGPKLLIQFQNNGVVDDSQLPKDRFSAERLKGVDSTLKIQPAKLEDSAVYLCASSLVGSVLVNEKLFFGSGTQLSVL.

The chain couples TRBV4-3 to TRBJ1-2; 8 bases agree with TRBD1. The CDR3 runs 14 residues. V shed 3 bases and J 7 bases; nucleotides not matched to a gene: 7. Germline-derived CDR1 and CDR2 are LGHNA and YSLEER. CDR3 sequence reads: CASSQTGAWGGYTF. The CDR3 DNA reads as TGCGCCAGCAGCCAGACAGGGGCATGGGGTGGCTACACCTTC.

This clone showed up just a few times. The CDR3 is CAISERLAGNNEQFF. CDR3 bases: TGTGCCATCAGTGAGAGGCTAGCGGGTAACAATGAGCAGTTCTTC. The chain joins TRBV10-3 to TRBJ2-1; TRBD2 agrees at 8 bases. The CDR3 runs to 15 residues. The germline CDR1 and CDR2 sequences are ENHRY and SYGVKD. V trimming: 2 bases; J trimming: 5 bases; junction bases outside the gene matches: 5.

This chain uses TRBV18 with TRBJ2-1, with a weak D call TRBD2 (7 bases). The CDR3 consists of 14 residues. The germline V gene encodes CDR1 KGHSH and CDR2 LQKENI. The germline V and J ends were trimmed by 6 bases and 7 bases, with 16 bases remaining between them. This CDR3 is CASSGAGVDNEQFF. In nucleotides, the CDR3 is TGTGCCAGCTCGGGGGCGGGAGTGGATAATGAGCAGTTCTTC.

The rearrangement links TRBV7-8 to TRBJ2-1; D not resolved. This CDR3 comprises 14 residues. V was shortened by 0 bases and J by 4 bases, with 7 bases between the two germline ends. CDR1 is SGHVS and CDR2 is FQNEAQ in the germline V gene. The CDR3 nucleotides read TGTGCCAGCAGCTTAGCGGCCCCGTACAATGAGCAGTTCTTC. It yields the protein CASSLAAPYNEQFF.

The chain uses TRBV6-5 and TRBJ1-2; tentatively, D is TRBD1 (6 bases). The CDR3 has 12 amino acids. Trimming took 5 bases from V and 2 from J, leaving 6 bases between them. Germline V gene sequence: CDR1 MNHEY, CDR2 SVGAGI. CDR3 region: CASSTGNYGYTF. CDR3 sequence (DNA): TGTGCCAGCAGTACAGGGAACTATGGCTACACCTTC.

This chain connects TRBV5-4 to TRBJ2-1; 9 nucleotides align to TRBD1. The germline V gene encodes CDR1 SGHNT and CDR2 YYREEE (reference sequence). The CDR3 extends over 15 amino acids. Germline trimming cut 0 bases from V and 4 bases from J; bases unmatched to any gene: 2. The CDR3 DNA reads TGTGCCAGCAGCTTGGAACAGGGGGCTTACAATGAGCAGTTCTTC. Encoded protein: CASSLEQGAYNEQFF.

The chain employs TRBV5-1 and TRBJ2-7, with D possibly matching TRBD1 (6 bases). Germline V CDR1 and CDR2: SGHRS, YFSETQ. This CDR3 spans 15 amino acids. Trimming removed 0 bases from V and 1 base from J, with 11 bases in between. The CDR3 reads CASSLDRVTSYEQYF. The CDR3 coding sequence is TGCGCCAGCAGCTTGGACAGGGTAACGTCCTACGAGCAGTACTTC. The variable domain in full, with the rest retrieved from reference TRBV5-1 and TRBJ2-7, is KAGVTQTPRYLIKTRGQQVTLSCSPISGHRSVSWYQQTPGQGLQFLFEYFSETQRNKGNFPGRFSGRQFSNSRSEMNVSTLELGDSALYLCASSLDRVTSYEQYFGPGTRLTVT.

The V call is TRBV11-2, the J call TRBJ2-5; D perhaps matches TRBD1 (6 bases). CDR1 and CDR2 from the germline V gene are SGHAT and FQNNGV. The CDR3 extends over 12 amino acids. V was pared by 2 bases and J by 5 bases, with 6 bases between. The CDR3, as DNA: TGTGCCAGCAGCTTACAGGGGGAGACCCAGTACTTC. This encodes CASSLQGETQYF.

The chain combines TRBV2 with TRBJ2-2; tentative D call: TRBD2 (7 bases). V lost 4 bases, J lost 4 bases, and 13 bases lay in between. The CDR3 spans 15 residues. Germline V gene sequence: CDR1 SNHLY, CDR2 FYNNEI. The CDR3 loop is CASSGRGALTGELFF. In DNA form, the CDR3 reads TGTGCCAGCAGTGGCCGGGGGGCGCTCACCGGGGAGCTGTTTTTT.

This clone was recorded a few times. The chain couples TRBV5-1 to TRBJ1-2, with D possibly matching TRBD1 (5 bases). The germline V and J ends were trimmed by 0 bases and 4 bases, with 10 bases remaining between them. Per germline, CDR1 SGHRS and CDR2 YFSETQ. The CDR3 totals 14 residues. The CDR3 is CASSLDGGTYGYTF. As DNA, the CDR3 is TGCGCCAGCAGCTTGGACGGGGGAACCTATGGCTACACCTTC.

The rearrangement uses TRBV20-1 and TRBJ2-1, with D unclear. V was clipped by 3 bases and J by 6 bases, with 6 bases between them. Germline values: CDR1 DFQATT, CDR2 SNEGSKA (reference sequence). The length of the CDR3 is 11 residues. In nucleotides, the CDR3 is TGCAGTGCTAGTTTTCGCAATGAGCAGTTCTTC. This encodes CSASFRNEQFF.

The chain joins TRBV28 to TRBJ2-2; 8 bases are shared with TRBD1. The CDR3 extends over 15 amino acids. J gave up 5 bases and V 6 bases, and 8 bases lay outside the gene matches. The V gene's germline CDR1 is MDHEN and CDR2 SYDVKM. The CDR3 nucleotides are TGTGCCAGCAGGTCCGGGACAGGAAGAACCGGGGAGCTGTTTTTT. This sequence encodes CASRSGTGRTGELFF.

The chain couples TRBV6-5 to TRBJ1-1; D is unclear. Germline V gene sequence: CDR1 MNHEY, CDR2 SVGAGI. V was shortened by 7 bases and J by 4 bases, with 13 bases between the two germline ends. This CDR3 has 13 amino acids. This chain's CDR3 is CASTISSGTEAFF. The CDR3 DNA sequence: TGTGCCAGCACCATCTCATCCGGCACTGAAGCTTTCTTT.